This T cell receptor (beta chain) was captured in a study of regulatory T cells in long-lasting Graves disease. This clonotype was picked up many times. Its antigen is still unknown. Building the TCR beta libraries relied on iRepertoire HTBI primers, and CDR3 regions underwent Arm-PCR. One entry per CDR3 protein results from TCRdb running MiXCR on the multiplex PCR reads. Of 400,000 to 500,000 distinct CDR3 sequences in the sample, approximately 16% are singletons; the top ten hold approximately 8%. Time point specified: newly diagnosed GD, antithyroid drugs for less than 3 months. From RNA extracted from PBMCs, the TCR library was made. V was clipped by 1 base and J by 7 bases, with 8 bases between them. This CDR3 contains 13 residues. Germline CDR1 is MDHEN and CDR2 is SYDVKM. Study-level points and caveats: Accuracy might have suffered from few samples.

The same specimen was also included in a second study, on T cells in Graves' hyperthyroidism and ophthalmopathy. That publication notes: Over 18 months, lack of ophthalmopathy progression marked Graves' hyperthyroidism as stable. The diagnostic basis comprised clinical symptoms, serum thyroxine and TRAb, thyroid ultrasound and orbital computed tomography.

The chain is built from TRBV28 and TRBJ2-1; no definite D call. The clonotype was recovered from a woman aged 40 to 50 with Graves disease. This specimen consisted of peripheral blood mononuclear cells (PBMCs), obtained at new diagnosis, from a patient treated with antithyroid drugs. The chain's CDR3 is CASSLLHGNEQFF. DNA for the CDR3: TGTGCCAGCAGTTTATTACACGGAAATGAGCAGTTCTTC.